The source of this T cell receptor beta chain is a study of cytomegalovirus exposure and HLA in healthy donors. Findings and caveats of the study: Later analysis identified 15,000 to 20,000 TCR beta sequences associated with HLA alleles, using a false discovery rate threshold of 0.05. Available immune exposure information was restricted to CMV serostatus only.

About this clone: Antigen unknown.

The PCR had 60 Vbeta and 13 Jbeta primers. This table comes from immunoSEQ multiplex PCR, and its TCRdb copy is limited to in-frame clones, with some not included. This sample carries tens of thousands of clones, 75% of them seen once, and the ten largest clones take more than 7%. The CDR3 covers 17 residues. V lost 6 bases and J lost 1; bases outside the gene matches: 10. Germline lookup yields CDR1 SGHDT and CDR2 YYEEEE. This TCR came from a woman aged 40-49 years in good health and CMV-seronegative. The gene calls are TRBV5-6 and TRBJ1-1, with 12 bases identical to TRBD1. Sequencing used PBMCs. This chain's CDR3 is CASTRRGQGAKNTEAFF. The CDR3 nucleotides are TGTGCCAGCACCCGGCGGGGACAGGGGGCGAAGAACACTGAAGCTTTCTTT.